Listed here are 27 T cell receptor beta chains from one sample, sequenced in a study of OX40 agonist ivuxolimab in advanced cancers. Clones were sequenced by immunoSEQ multiplex PCR, and TCRdb holds only the in-frame ones, with some missing. The sample lists some 64,000 clones; around 90% were seen once. The sequencing here drew on CD4+ or CD8+ T cells sorted from blood, taken in a trial of the OX40 agonist ivuxolimab. The receptors were gathered from an adult with an advanced solid tumor such as melanoma, head and neck, liver or kidney cancer.

This clone occurred once. The chain couples TRBV5-8 to TRBJ2-5, with TRBD2 as a possible D gene (5 bases). V gave up 0 bases and J gave up 3 bases, with 9 bases separating them. Germline lookup yields CDR1 SGHTS and CDR2 YDEGEE. CDR3 length equals 14 residues. The CDR3 is CASSLVAREETQYF. The CDR3, as DNA: TGTGCCAGCAGCTTGGTTGCGAGGGAAGAGACCCAGTACTTC.

The chain is built from TRBV11-3 and TRBJ2-3, with D tentatively TRBD1 (6 bases). In germline, CDR1 is SGHNT, CDR2 YENEEA. This CDR3 has 18 residues. V lost 3 bases to trimming and J lost 5 bases, with 24 bases between them. The CDR3 loop is CASSLTEPRGLRVDTQYF. The CDR3 DNA is TGTGCCAGCAGCTTGACCGAACCTAGGGGGTTGAGGGTAGATACGCAGTATTTT. The variable domain in full, with the rest retrieved from reference TRBV11-3 and TRBJ2-3, is EAGVVQSPRYKIIEKKQPVAFWCNPISGHNTLYWYLQNLGQGPELLIRYENEEAVDDSQLPKDRFSAERLKGVDSTLKIQPAELGDSAVYLCASSLTEPRGLRVDTQYFGPGTRLTVL.

The CDR3 nucleotides are TGTGCCAGCAGGGGACTAGCGGCCTACAATGAGCAGTTCTTC. Protein product: CASRGLAAYNEQFF. The chain carries TRBV2 and TRBJ2-1, with 11 bases fitting TRBD2. The V gene end was trimmed by 6 bases and the J gene end by 2 bases; junction bases not matched to a gene: 0. Germline V gene sequence: CDR1 SNHLY, CDR2 FYNNEI. The CDR3 consists of 14 residues.

The chain links TRBV28 to TRBJ2-5; D gene unclear. CDR1 is MDHEN and CDR2 is SYDVKM in the germline V gene. CDR3 length: 13 amino acids. The germline V and J ends were trimmed by 2 bases and 4 bases, with 8 bases remaining between them. In DNA form, the CDR3 reads TGTGCCAGCAGTTTACTCTCAAGAGAGACCCAGTACTTC. Protein product: CASSLLSRETQYF.

The rearrangement joins TRBV7-8 to TRBJ2-5; 8 bases agree with TRBD1. V trimming: 2 bases; J trimming: 2 bases; junction bases outside the gene matches: 4. CDR1 is SGHVS, CDR2 FQNEAQ, per germline. The CDR3 is 15 residues long. The CDR3 sequence: CASSLITGGQETQYF. The DNA for the CDR3 is TGTGCCAGCAGCTTAATTACAGGGGGGCAAGAGACCCAGTACTTC.

V and J are TRBV5-1 and TRBJ2-7; 11 positions agree with TRBD2. In germline, CDR1 is SGHRS, CDR2 YFSETQ. With 1 base clipped from V and 2 bases from J, the junction kept 2 bases outside the gene matches. The CDR3 sequence is 15 residues long. The CDR3 here is CASSLSSGGTYEQYF. The DNA of the CDR3 is TGCGCCAGCAGCTTGTCTAGCGGGGGGACCTACGAGCAGTACTTC.

The chain employs TRBV27 and TRBJ2-7, with TRBD1 identical over 8 bases. Trimming removed 4 bases from V and 1 base from J; junction bases left unmatched: 3. Germline V gives CDR1 MNHEY, CDR2 SMNVEV (reference sequence). The CDR3 extends over 14 amino acids. The CDR3 sequence is CASSWRTGSYEQYF. The CDR3 DNA reads as TGTGCCAGCAGTTGGCGGACAGGGTCCTACGAGCAGTACTTC.

The chain is built from TRBV4-2 and TRBJ1-1; TRBD1 matches 7 bases. Trimming cost V 3 bases and J 1 base; bases outside gene matches: 8. In germline, CDR1 is LGHNA, CDR2 YNFKEQ. The CDR3 consists of 16 residues. Here the CDR3 DNA reads TGTGCCAGCAGCCACACCGGGACAGCGACGAACACTGAAGCTTTCTTT. Translating it yields CASSHTGTATNTEAFF.

The chain links TRBV2 to TRBJ2-7; no reliable D call. Germline V gives CDR1 SNHLY, CDR2 FYNNEI. The V end was cut by 8 bases, the J end by 1 base, with 6 bases between. The length of the CDR3 is 11 residues. CDR3 residues: CASLESYEQYF. The CDR3 region has the DNA TGTGCCAGCTTGGAATCCTACGAGCAGTACTTC.

The chain couples TRBV28 to TRBJ2-7, with TRBD2 as a possible D gene (6 bases). Germline V lookup: CDR1 MDHEN, CDR2 SYDVKM. V dropped 5 bases and J dropped 6 bases, with 14 bases sitting between them. This CDR3 region has 13 residues. CDR3 nucleotide sequence: TGTGCCAGCAGTCGTTTCCAAGCGGGCGAGCAGTACTTC. Its translation is CASSRFQAGEQYF.

This clone has more than one count but fewer than ten. The rearrangement links TRBV28 to TRBJ2-5; TRBD1 aligns across 7 bases. The CDR3 has 13 residues. V shed 4 bases and J 2 bases; nucleotides not matched to a gene: 1. Germline CDR1 is MDHEN and CDR2 is SYDVKM. CDR3 in DNA: TGTGCCAGCAGTTACAGGGGTCAAGAGACCCAGTACTTC. It yields the protein CASSYRGQETQYF.

This clone occurred once. This chain connects TRBV10-3 to TRBJ2-3, with D possibly being TRBD1 (6 bases). The CDR3 has 15 amino acids. In germline, CDR1 is ENHRY, CDR2 SYGVKD. V was trimmed by 6 bases and J by 6 bases, leaving 19 bases between them. This CDR3 is CAISTQGPLGDTQYF. CDR3 in DNA: TGTGCCATCAGCACTCAGGGGCCGCTTGGGGATACGCAGTATTTT.

The V and J genes are TRBV4-2 and TRBJ2-2; no firm D call. Trimming removed 0 bases at V and 2 bases at J, with 10 bases between. Germline V gene data show CDR1 as LGHNA and CDR2 as YNFKEQ. CDR3 length equals 16 residues. Here the CDR3 reads CASSQELHTNTGELFF. The CDR3 bases are TGTGCCAGCAGCCAAGAACTTCATACTAACACCGGGGAGCTGTTTTTT.

The V and J genes are TRBV2 and TRBJ2-2; D is possibly TRBD1 or TRBD2 (6 bases each). CDR3 length equals 13 residues. V dropped 2 bases and J dropped 9 bases, with 10 bases sitting between them. In germline, CDR1 is SNHLY, CDR2 FYNNEI. The CDR3 loop reads CASSELGGRELFF. The DNA for the CDR3 is TGTGCCAGCAGTGAACTCGGGGGCCGGGAGCTGTTTTTT.

The chain recombines TRBV2 with TRBJ2-7, with D perhaps TRBD1 (8 bases). The germline gives CDR1 SNHLY, CDR2 FYNNEI. The CDR3 length is 15 residues. The V end lost 8 bases, the J end lost 0 bases, and 17 bases lay between the germline ends. The DNA of the CDR3 is TGTGCCAGCCGCCAGGGGGCGGGGGACTCCTACGAGCAGTACTTC. Protein product: CASRQGAGDSYEQYF. The full variable domain, completed using reference TRBV2 and TRBJ2-7, is EPEVTQTPSHQVTQMGQEVILRCVPISNHLYFYWYRQILGQKVEFLVSFYNNEISEKSEIFDDQFSVERPDGSNFTLKIRSTKLEDSAMYFCASRQGAGDSYEQYFGPGTRLTVT.

The chain recombines TRBV19 with TRBJ2-1, with D possibly matching TRBD2 (5 bases). V shed 7 bases and J shed 3 bases, with 10 bases lying between them. The CDR3 consists of 13 residues. CDR1 LNHDA and CDR2 SQIVND come from the germline V gene (reference sequence). As DNA, the CDR3 is TGTGCCAGTAACTTCGGGGACTACAATGAGCAGTTCTTC. It specifies CASNFGDYNEQFF.

The chain joins TRBV11-3 to TRBJ2-3; 9 nucleotides agree with TRBD2. The CDR3 is made up of 17 amino acids. After removal of 0 bases from V and 2 bases from J, the junction contained 6 bases not matched to a gene. Germline CDR1 is SGHNT and CDR2 is YENEEA. The CDR3 reads CASSLDRTSVYTDTQYF. In DNA, the CDR3 is TGTGCCAGCAGCTTAGATCGGACTAGCGTATACACAGATACGCAGTATTTT.

The chain employs TRBV27 and TRBJ1-1, with TRBD1 as a possible D gene (6 bases). The CDR3 spans 13 residues. V was pared by 5 bases and J by 2 bases, with 9 bases between. CDR1 is MNHEY and CDR2 is SMNVEV in the germline V gene (reference sequence). This CDR3 is CASSHRENTEAFF. CDR3 coding DNA: TGTGCCAGCAGTCACAGGGAAAACACTGAAGCTTTCTTT.

This sequence joins TRBV7-5 and TRBJ2-7. TRBV7-5 is a listed pseudogene. CDR3 length equals 13 residues. The CDR3 coding sequence is TGTGCCAGAAGCTTACGGGGGCGGTACGAGCAGTACTTC. Its protein is CARSLRGRYEQYF.

V and J are TRBV6-1 and TRBJ2-1, with 10 bases fitting TRBD1. The CDR3 length is 15 residues. Trimming took 9 bases from V and 4 from J; bases not matched to a gene: 9. Germline V gene data show CDR1 as MNHNS and CDR2 as SASEGT. The CDR3 spells CASEPPGQGYNEQFF. Written as DNA, the CDR3 is TGTGCCAGTGAACCACCGGGACAGGGGTACAATGAGCAGTTCTTC.

The V and J genes are TRBV6-5 and TRBJ2-2; D is unclear. The CDR3 is made up of 13 amino acids. Germline V gene sequence: CDR1 MNHEY, CDR2 SVGAGI. The ends were cut back, 2 bases at V and 5 bases at J, with 6 bases in the middle. The CDR3 is CASSYRRTGELFF. The DNA for the CDR3 is TGTGCCAGCAGTTACCGGCGGACCGGGGAGCTGTTTTTT.

This chain links TRBV7-9 with TRBJ1-1; tentatively, D is TRBD1 (5 bases). Germline V CDR1 and CDR2: SEHNR, FQNEAQ (reference sequence). This CDR3 is 12 amino acids long. The V end lost 4 bases, the J end lost 5 bases, and 8 bases lay between the germline ends. The CDR3 sequence: CASSSGRTEAFF. The CDR3 nucleotides read TGTGCCAGCAGCTCAGGGCGAACTGAAGCTTTCTTT.

The gene calls are TRBV4-1 and TRBJ2-1; TRBD1 or TRBD2 may be the D gene (5 bases each). V lost 1 base and J 0 bases, leaving 7 bases between the germline ends. Looked up from germline, CDR1 is MGHRA and CDR2 is YSYEKL. The CDR3 totals 15 residues. The CDR3 spells CASSQAGSSYNEQFF. The CDR3 DNA sequence: TGCGCCAGCAGCCAAGCAGGGAGCTCCTACAATGAGCAGTTCTTC.

This clone occurred a few times. This rearrangement joins TRBV6-5 to TRBJ2-2, with 10 nucleotides matching TRBD1. The CDR3 covers 15 residues. V trimming: 6 bases; J trimming: 4 bases; junction bases outside the gene matches: 5. The germline gives CDR1 MNHEY, CDR2 SVGAGI. The chain's CDR3 is CASRLTGGGTGELFF. The CDR3, as DNA: TGTGCCAGCAGATTGACAGGGGGCGGCACCGGGGAGCTGTTTTTT.

V and J are TRBV27 and TRBJ2-7; 14 bases align to TRBD2. Germline V gene data show CDR1 as MNHEY and CDR2 as SMNVEV (reference sequence). CDR3 size: 15 residues. V trimming: 5 bases; J trimming: 2 bases; junction bases outside the gene matches: 2. The CDR3 DNA reads as TGTGCCAGCAGTCCGGGACTAGCGGGAGCCTACGAGCAGTACTTC. Translated: CASSPGLAGAYEQYF.

The J gene is TRBJ2-7, the V gene TRBV7-9; 8 nucleotides align to TRBD1. This CDR3 spans 11 amino acids. J gave up 7 bases and V 5 bases, and 1 base lay outside the gene matches. Germline V gives CDR1 SEHNR, CDR2 FQNEAQ (reference sequence). The CDR3 loop is CASSRTGEQYF. The CDR3 region has the DNA TGTGCCAGCAGCAGGACAGGGGAGCAGTACTTC.

The chain has TRBV2 and TRBJ2-1; possible D gene TRBD2, 6 bases. Germline V CDR1 and CDR2: SNHLY, FYNNEI. CDR3 length: 14 amino acids. V dropped 9 bases and J dropped 0 bases, with 12 bases sitting between them. CDR3 coding DNA: TGTGCCAGTGGGGAGGTTAGCTCCTACAATGAGCAGTTCTTC. It encodes CASGEVSSYNEQFF.